This T cell receptor (beta chain) originates from a study of tumor and adjacent non-tumor tissue in lung cancer. Three rounds of nested PCR, following a modified ARM-PCR protocol, produced the TCRbeta library. One entry per CDR3 protein results from TCRdb running MiXCR on the multiplex PCR reads. Here the sample spans under 95,000 distinct CDR3 sequences, 80% to 90% being singletons. The template was RNA from unsorted bulk tissue. The normal lung tissue was taken more than 3 cm from the tumor edge. Newly diagnosed lung cancer patients had thoracic surgery in China, August–November 2014, without prior chemotherapy. Comments on this clonotype: Its antigen is currently unknown.

General study results and limits: Tumor tissue had significantly higher TCR diversity than normal lung.

Trimming took off 1 base at V and 1 base at J, with 10 bases between the two ends. This CDR3 region has 15 residues. The germline V gene encodes CDR1 MGHRA and CDR2 YSYEKL. The genes are TRBV4-1 and TRBJ1-2; D remains unclear. The specimen sequenced was distant non-tumor lung tissue. The TCR was taken from a man aged 55 to 70 with non-small cell lung cancer. The CDR3 DNA reads TGCGCCAGCAGCCAAGTACGGGTGGATAACTATGGCTACACCTTC. Translating it yields CASSQVRVDNYGYTF.